The source of this T cell receptor (beta chain) is a study of CD8 T cells in Susac syndrome. This clonotype was seen only once. This CDR3 is built from 18 residues. CDR1 is SNHLY, CDR2 FYNNEI, per germline. The V and J ends lost 3 bases and 0 bases respectively, with 15 bases between them. The authors reverse transcribed about 0.5 to 1 ug RNA with random hexamers. With immunoSEQ multiplex PCR, TCR beta CDR3 was amplified across 54 Vbeta and 13 Jbeta. MiXCR, run by TCRdb on the immunoSEQ multiplex PCR reads, gives a single entry per CDR3 protein. The table includes tens of thousands of distinct CDR3 sequences, roughly 95% detected once. Purification of the CD8+ and CD4+ T cells relied on negative isolation, and TEMRA cells underwent FACS enrichment.

What was sequenced was CD8+ T cells from PBMCs. The rearrangement uses TRBV2 and TRBJ1-6; D is ambiguous. The source of this sequence is a human donor with multiple sclerosis. This CDR3 is CASSDEAMKSSYNSPLHF. The CDR3, as DNA: TGTGCCAGCAGTGATGAGGCCATGAAGAGCTCCTATAATTCACCCCTCCACTTT. Supplemented by reference TRBV2 and TRBJ1-6, the full variable domain reads EPEVTQTPSHQVTQMGQEVILRCVPISNHLYFYWYRQILGQKVEFLVSFYNNEISEKSEIFDDQFSVERPDGSNFTLKIRSTKLEDSAMYFCASSDEAMKSSYNSPLHFGNGTRLTVT.